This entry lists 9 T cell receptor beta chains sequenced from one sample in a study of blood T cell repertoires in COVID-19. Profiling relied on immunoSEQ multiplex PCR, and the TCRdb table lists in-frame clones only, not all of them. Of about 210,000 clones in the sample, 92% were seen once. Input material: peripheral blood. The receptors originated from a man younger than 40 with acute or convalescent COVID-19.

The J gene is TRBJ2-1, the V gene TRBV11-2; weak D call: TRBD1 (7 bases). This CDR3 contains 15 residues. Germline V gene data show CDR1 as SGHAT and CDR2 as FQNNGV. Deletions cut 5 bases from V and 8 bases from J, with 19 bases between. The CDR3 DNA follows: TGTGCCAGCAGCGCCCTGGAGGGGGCGTCCCATGAGCAGTTCTTC. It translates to CASSALEGASHEQFF.

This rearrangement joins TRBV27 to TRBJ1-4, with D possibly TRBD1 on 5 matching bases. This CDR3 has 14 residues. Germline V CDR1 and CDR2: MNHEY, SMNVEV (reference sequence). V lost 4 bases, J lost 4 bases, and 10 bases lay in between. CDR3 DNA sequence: TGTGCCAGCAGTTACCAGGGCCTTAATGAAAAACTGTTTTTT. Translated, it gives CASSYQGLNEKLFF.

CDR3 residues: CASIKEGTGSYNEQFF. In nucleotides, the CDR3 is TGTGCCAGTATTAAGGAGGGGACAGGCTCCTACAATGAGCAGTTCTTC. This sequence joins TRBV19 and TRBJ2-1; 8 nucleotides align to TRBD1. Germline CDR1 LNHDA, CDR2 SQIVND (reference sequence). V lost 7 bases to trimming and J lost 0 bases; unmatched junction nucleotides: 8. The CDR3 runs to 16 residues.

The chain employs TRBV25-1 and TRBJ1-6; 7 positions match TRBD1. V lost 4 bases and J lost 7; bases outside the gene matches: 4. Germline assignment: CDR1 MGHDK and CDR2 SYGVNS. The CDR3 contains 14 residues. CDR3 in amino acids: CASSGRDSNSPLHF. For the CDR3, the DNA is TGTGCCAGCAGTGGGCGGGACAGCAATTCACCCCTCCACTTT.

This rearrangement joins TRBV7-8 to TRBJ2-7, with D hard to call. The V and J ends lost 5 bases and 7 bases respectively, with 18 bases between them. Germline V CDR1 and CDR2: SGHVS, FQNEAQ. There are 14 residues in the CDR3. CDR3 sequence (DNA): TGTGCCAGCAGCCCCCCGGTCACCGGTAAAGAGCAGTACTTC. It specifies CASSPPVTGKEQYF.

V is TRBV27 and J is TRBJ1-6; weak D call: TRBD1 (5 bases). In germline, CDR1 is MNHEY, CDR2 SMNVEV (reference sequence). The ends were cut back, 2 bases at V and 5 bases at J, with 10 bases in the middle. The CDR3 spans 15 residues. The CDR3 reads CASSLGAGNNSPLHF. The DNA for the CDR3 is TGTGCCAGCAGTTTAGGGGCAGGCAATAATTCACCCCTCCACTTT.

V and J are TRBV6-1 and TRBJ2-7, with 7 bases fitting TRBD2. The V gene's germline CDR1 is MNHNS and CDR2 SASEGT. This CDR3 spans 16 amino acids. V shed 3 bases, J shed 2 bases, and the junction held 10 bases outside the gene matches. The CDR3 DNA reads TGTGCCAGCAGTGACCACATGGGGACTACTACCTACGAGCAGTACTTC. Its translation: CASSDHMGTTTYEQYF.

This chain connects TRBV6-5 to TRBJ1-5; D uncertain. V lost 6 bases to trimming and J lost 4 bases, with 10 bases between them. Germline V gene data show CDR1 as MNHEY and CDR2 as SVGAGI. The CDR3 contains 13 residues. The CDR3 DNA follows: TGTGCCAGCAGAACGGCGGGAAATCAGCCCCAGCATTTT. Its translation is CASRTAGNQPQHF.

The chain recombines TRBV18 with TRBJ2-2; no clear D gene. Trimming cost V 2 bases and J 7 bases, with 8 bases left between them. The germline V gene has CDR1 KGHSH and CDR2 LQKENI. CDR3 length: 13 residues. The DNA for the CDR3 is TGTGCCAGCTCACCAAACCCACACGGGGAGCTGTTTTTT. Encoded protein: CASSPNPHGELFF.